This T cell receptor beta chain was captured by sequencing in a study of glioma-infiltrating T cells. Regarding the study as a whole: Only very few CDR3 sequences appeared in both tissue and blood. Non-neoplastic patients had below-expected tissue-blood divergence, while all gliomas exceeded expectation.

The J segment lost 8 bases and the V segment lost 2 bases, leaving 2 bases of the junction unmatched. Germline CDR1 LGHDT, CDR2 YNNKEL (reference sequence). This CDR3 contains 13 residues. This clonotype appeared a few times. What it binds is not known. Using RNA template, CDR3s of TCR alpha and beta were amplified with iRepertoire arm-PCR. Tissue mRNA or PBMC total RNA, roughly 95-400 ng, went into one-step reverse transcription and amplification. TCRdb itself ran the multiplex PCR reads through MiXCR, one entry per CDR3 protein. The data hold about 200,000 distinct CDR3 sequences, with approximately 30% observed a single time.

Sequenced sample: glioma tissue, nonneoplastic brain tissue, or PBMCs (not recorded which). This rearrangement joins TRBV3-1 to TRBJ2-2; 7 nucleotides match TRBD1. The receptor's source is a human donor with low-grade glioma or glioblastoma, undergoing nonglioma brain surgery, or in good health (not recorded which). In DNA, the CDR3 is TGTGCCAGCAGCCAAACAGGGGCGGGGGAGCTGTTTTTT. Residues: CASSQTGAGELFF.